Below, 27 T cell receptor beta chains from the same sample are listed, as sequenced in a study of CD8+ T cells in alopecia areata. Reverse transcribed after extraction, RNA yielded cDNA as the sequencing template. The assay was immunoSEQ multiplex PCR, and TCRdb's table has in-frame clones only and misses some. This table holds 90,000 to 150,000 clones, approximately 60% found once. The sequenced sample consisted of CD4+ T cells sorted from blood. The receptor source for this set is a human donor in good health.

The CDR3: CATASASSYNEQFF. The CDR3 DNA reads TGTGCCACCGCCTCAGCGAGCTCCTACAATGAGCAGTTCTTC. This chain uses TRBV6-1 with TRBJ2-1, with D hard to call. Trimming removed 10 bases at V and 0 bases at J, with 13 bases between. Germline values: CDR1 MNHNS, CDR2 SASEGT. CDR3 length equals 14 residues.

This CDR3 is CASSQEAGETQYF. As DNA, the CDR3 is TGCGCCAGCAGCCAAGAGGCAGGCGAGACCCAGTACTTC. The rearrangement joins TRBV4-1 to TRBJ2-5, with D hard to call. Germline V gene lookup returns CDR1 MGHRA and CDR2 YSYEKL. Trimming removed 0 bases from V and 5 bases from J, with 7 bases in between. The CDR3 sequence is 13 residues long.

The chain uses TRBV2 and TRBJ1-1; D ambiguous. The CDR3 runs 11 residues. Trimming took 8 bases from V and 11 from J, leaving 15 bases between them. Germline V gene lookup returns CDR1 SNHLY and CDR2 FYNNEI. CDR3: CASEMRASAFF. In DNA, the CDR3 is TGTGCCAGCGAAATGAGAGCGTCGGCTTTCTTT.

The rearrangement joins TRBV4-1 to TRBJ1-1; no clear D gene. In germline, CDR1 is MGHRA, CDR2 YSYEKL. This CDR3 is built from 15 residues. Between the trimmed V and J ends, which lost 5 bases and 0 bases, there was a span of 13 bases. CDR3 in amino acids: CASSGVWALNTEAFF. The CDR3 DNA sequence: TGCGCCAGCAGCGGCGTTTGGGCTCTGAACACTGAAGCTTTCTTT.

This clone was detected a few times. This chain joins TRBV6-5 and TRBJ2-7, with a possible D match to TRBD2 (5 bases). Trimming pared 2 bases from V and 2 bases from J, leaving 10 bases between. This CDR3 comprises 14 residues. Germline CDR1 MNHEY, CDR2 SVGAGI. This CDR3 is CASSYAGLAYEQYF. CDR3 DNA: TGTGCCAGCAGTTACGCCGGACTTGCCTACGAGCAGTACTTC.

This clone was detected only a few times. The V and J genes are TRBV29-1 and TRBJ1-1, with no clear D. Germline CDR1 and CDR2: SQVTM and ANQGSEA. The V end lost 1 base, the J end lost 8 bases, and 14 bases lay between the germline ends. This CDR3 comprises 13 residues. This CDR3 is CSVEGRYTSEAFF. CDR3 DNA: TGCAGCGTTGAAGGCAGGTATACTTCCGAAGCTTTCTTT.

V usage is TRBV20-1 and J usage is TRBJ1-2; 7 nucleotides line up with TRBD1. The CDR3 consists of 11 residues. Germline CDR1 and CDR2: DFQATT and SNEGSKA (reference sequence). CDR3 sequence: CSTTGLLGYTF. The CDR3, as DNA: TGCAGCACGACAGGGCTACTTGGCTACACCTTC.

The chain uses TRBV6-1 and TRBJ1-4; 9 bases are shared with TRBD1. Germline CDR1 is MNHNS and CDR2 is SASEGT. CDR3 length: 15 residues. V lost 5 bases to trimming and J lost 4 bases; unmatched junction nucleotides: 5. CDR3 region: CASSWGQGGNEKLFF. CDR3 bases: TGTGCCAGCAGTTGGGGACAGGGAGGTAATGAAAAACTGTTTTTT.

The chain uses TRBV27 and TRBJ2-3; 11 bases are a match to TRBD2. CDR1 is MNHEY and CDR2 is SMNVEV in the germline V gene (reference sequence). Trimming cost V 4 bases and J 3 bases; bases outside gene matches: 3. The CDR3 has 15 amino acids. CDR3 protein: CASSSLAGGTDTQYF. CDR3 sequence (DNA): TGTGCCAGCAGTTCCCTAGCGGGGGGAACAGATACGCAGTATTTT.

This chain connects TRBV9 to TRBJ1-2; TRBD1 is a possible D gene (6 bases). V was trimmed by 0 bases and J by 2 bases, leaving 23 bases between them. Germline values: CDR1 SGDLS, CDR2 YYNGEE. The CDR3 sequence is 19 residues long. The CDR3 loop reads CASSVVGQGLPLSNYGYTF. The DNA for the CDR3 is TGTGCCAGCAGCGTAGTGGGCCAGGGGCTGCCTTTGTCGAACTATGGCTACACCTTC.

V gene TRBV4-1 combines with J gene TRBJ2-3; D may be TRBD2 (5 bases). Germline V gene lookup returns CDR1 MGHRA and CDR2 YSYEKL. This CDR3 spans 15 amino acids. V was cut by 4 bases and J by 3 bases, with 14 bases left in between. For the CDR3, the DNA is TGCGCCAGCAGCCTGAGGGTAGAGAGGACAGATACGCAGTATTTT. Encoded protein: CASSLRVERTDTQYF.

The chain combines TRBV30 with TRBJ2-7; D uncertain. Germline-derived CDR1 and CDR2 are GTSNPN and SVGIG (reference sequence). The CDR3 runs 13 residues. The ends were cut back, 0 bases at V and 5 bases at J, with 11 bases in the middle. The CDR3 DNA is TGTGCCTGGAGTGTACAGCCAGTGGACGAGCAGTACTTC. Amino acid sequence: CAWSVQPVDEQYF.

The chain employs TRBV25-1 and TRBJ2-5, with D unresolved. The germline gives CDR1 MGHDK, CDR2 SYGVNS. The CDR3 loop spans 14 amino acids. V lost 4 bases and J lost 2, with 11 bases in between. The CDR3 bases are TGTGCCAGCAGTGTGACGGATTCTCAAGAGACCCAGTACTTC. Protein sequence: CASSVTDSQETQYF.

This chain's CDR3 is CASSPSRRTWDTQYF. The CDR3 nucleotides read TGCGCCAGCAGCCCAAGCCGCAGGACATGGGATACGCAGTATTTT. This chain connects TRBV4-1 to TRBJ2-3; D is perhaps TRBD1 (5 bases). Trimming cost V 4 bases and J 6 bases, with 17 bases left between them. Germline assignment: CDR1 MGHRA and CDR2 YSYEKL. The CDR3 loop spans 15 amino acids.

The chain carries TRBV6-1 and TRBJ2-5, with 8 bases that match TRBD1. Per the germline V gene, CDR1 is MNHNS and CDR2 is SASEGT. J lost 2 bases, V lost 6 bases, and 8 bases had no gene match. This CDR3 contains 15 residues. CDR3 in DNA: TGTGCCAGCAGGTCGGGACAGGTAGAACAAGAGACCCAGTACTTC. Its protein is CASRSGQVEQETQYF.

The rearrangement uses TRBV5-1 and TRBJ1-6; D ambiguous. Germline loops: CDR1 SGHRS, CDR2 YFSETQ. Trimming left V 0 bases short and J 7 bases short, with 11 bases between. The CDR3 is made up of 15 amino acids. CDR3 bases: TGCGCCAGCAGCTTGGAACTGGCGTACAATTCACCCCTCCACTTT. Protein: CASSLELAYNSPLHF. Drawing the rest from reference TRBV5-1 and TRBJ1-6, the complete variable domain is KAGVTQTPRYLIKTRGQQVTLSCSPISGHRSVSWYQQTPGQGLQFLFEYFSETQRNKGNFPGRFSGRQFSNSRSEMNVSTLELGDSALYLCASSLELAYNSPLHFGNGTRLTVT.

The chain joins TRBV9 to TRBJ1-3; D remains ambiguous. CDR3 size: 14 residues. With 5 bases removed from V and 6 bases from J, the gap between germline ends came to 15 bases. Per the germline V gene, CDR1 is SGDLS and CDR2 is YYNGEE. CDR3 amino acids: CASSRSGEENTIYF. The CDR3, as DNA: TGTGCCAGCAGTAGAAGTGGGGAGGAAAACACCATATATTTT.

The CDR3 coding sequence is TGTGCCAGCAGTGAATATGGGTTGAGCGGGCAGGGCGGCGAGCAGTACTTC. Its protein is CASSEYGLSGQGGEQYF. This chain links TRBV25-1 with TRBJ2-7; D perhaps matches TRBD2 (6 bases). V lost 0 bases, J lost 6 bases, and 21 bases lay in between. Germline V CDR1 and CDR2: MGHDK, SYGVNS. The CDR3 extends over 17 amino acids.

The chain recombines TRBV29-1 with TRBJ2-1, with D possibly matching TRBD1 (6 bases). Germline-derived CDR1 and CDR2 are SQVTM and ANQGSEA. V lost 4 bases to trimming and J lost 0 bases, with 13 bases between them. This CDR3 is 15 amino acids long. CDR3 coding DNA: TGCAGCGTTGGACAGGTCTTGAGCTCCTACAATGAGCAGTTCTTC. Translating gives CSVGQVLSSYNEQFF.

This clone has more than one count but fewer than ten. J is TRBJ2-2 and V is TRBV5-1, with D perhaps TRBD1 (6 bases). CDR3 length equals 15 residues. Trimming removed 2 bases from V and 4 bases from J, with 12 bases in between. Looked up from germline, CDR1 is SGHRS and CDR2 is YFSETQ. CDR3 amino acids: CASSFAGAGTGELFF. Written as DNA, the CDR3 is TGCGCCAGCAGCTTTGCAGGGGCGGGCACCGGGGAGCTGTTTTTT.

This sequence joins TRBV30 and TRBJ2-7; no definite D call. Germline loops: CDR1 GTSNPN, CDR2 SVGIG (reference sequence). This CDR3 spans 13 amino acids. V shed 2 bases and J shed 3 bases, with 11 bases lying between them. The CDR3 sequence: CAWSTGSRYEQYF. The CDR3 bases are TGTGCCTGGAGTACGGGTAGTCGCTACGAGCAGTACTTC.

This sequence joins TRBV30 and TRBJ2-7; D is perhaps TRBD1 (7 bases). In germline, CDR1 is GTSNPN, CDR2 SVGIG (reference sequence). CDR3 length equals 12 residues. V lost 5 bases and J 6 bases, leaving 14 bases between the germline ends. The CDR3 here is CAWDRAGSEQYF. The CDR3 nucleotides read TGTGCCTGGGACAGGGCGGGAAGCGAGCAGTACTTC.

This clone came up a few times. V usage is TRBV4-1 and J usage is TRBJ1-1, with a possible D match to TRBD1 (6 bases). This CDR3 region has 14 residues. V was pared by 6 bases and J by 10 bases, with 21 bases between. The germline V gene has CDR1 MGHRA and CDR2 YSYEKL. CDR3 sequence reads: CASRQRSSGGRAFF. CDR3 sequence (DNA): TGCGCCAGCAGGCAAAGGTCATCGGGGGGGCGAGCTTTCTTT.

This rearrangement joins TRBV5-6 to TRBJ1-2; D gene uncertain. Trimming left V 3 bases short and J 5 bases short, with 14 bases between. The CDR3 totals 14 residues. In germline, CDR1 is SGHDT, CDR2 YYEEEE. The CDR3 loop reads CASSYVGTDYGYTF. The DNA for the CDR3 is TGTGCCAGCAGCTACGTGGGCACGGATTATGGCTACACCTTC.

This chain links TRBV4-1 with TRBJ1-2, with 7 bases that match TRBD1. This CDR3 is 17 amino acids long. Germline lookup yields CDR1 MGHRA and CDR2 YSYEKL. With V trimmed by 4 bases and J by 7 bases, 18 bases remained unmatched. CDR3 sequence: CASSPRGTAFEGGGYTF. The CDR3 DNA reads TGCGCCAGCAGCCCGCGTGGGACAGCCTTTGAGGGTGGTGGCTACACCTTC.

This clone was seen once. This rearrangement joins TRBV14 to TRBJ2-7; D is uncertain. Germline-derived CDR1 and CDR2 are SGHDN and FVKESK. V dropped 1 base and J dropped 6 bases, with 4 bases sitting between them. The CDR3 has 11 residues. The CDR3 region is CASSQVSEQYF. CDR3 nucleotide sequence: TGTGCCAGCAGCCAAGTCTCCGAGCAGTACTTC.

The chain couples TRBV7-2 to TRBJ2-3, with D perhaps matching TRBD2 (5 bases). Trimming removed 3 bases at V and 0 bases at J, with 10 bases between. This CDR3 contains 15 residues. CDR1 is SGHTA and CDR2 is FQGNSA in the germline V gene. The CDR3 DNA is TGTGCCAGCAGCTTTCGAGGGAGAAGCACAGATACGCAGTATTTT. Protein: CASSFRGRSTDTQYF.